Sequencing of this TCR beta chain was carried out in a study of CD8+ T cells in alopecia areata. Across the whole study: Treated patients took oral tofacitinib at 5 to 10 mg twice daily.

V gave up 2 bases and J gave up 3 bases, with 5 bases separating them. Germline loops: CDR1 GTSNPN, CDR2 SVGIG (reference sequence). The CDR3 has 11 amino acids. This clone was detected only once. The target antigen is unknown. The same CDR3 can be traced to other DNA sequences in this sample. TCR sequencing used cDNA made by reverse transcription of extracted RNA. TCRdb's table, derived via immunoSEQ multiplex PCR, lists solely in-frame clones and lacks some. This sample has 250,000 or so clones, with about 68% found just once. Study-level findings and limits: With patients, TCR sharing proved less clear than in mice, a difference possibly related to HLA. Scalp samples also contribute reads from the resident alphabeta T cells found in normal skin.

Peripheral blood and lesional scalp punch biopsies came from alopecia areata patients. This TCR was sampled from a human donor with alopecia areata. The chain links TRBV30 to TRBJ2-7, with D unresolved. The sequencing here drew on CD4+ T cells sorted from blood, taken at week 0. CDR3 bases: TGTGCCTGGAGTACCATCTACGAGCAGTACTTC. Translating it yields CAWSTIYEQYF. Filled out from reference TRBV30 and TRBJ2-7, the complete variable domain reads SQTIHQWPATLVQPVGSPLSLECTVEGTSNPNLYWYRQAAGRGLQLLFYSVGIGQISSEVPQNLSASRPQDRQFILSSKKLLLSDSGFYLCAWSTIYEQYFGPGTRLTVT.